Presented here are 32 T cell receptor beta chains from one specimen sequenced in a study of shared clonotypes between healthy human individuals. Clones were sequenced by immunoSEQ multiplex PCR, and TCRdb holds only the in-frame ones, with some missing. The sample carries 2 million to 3 million clones, over 85% recorded once. The material sequenced was naive CD4+ T cells sorted from blood. Indicated subset: CD45RA+ positively selected. The receptors here all came from a man between 18 and 35 years old in good health.

This sequence joins TRBV5-1 and TRBJ2-7; 12 bases are shared with TRBD2. With 4 bases clipped from V and 5 bases from J, the junction kept 13 bases outside the gene matches. CDR1 and CDR2 (germline): SGHRS, YFSETQ. CDR3 size: 17 residues. The CDR3: CASSALLAGGPMDEQYF. For the CDR3, the DNA is TGCGCCAGCAGCGCCTTGCTAGCGGGAGGGCCAATGGACGAGCAGTACTTC.

The chain uses TRBV5-4 and TRBJ2-1; D may be TRBD1 or TRBD2 (5 bases each). The V gene's germline CDR1 is SGHNT and CDR2 YYREEE (reference sequence). V was pared by 4 bases and J by 0 bases, with 17 bases between. The CDR3 length is 17 residues. In DNA, the CDR3 is TGTGCCAGCAGCGGGACGACACGGGGAAGCTCCTACAATGAGCAGTTCTTC. This codes for CASSGTTRGSSYNEQFF.

The gene calls are TRBV6-6 and TRBJ2-5, with a weak D call TRBD2 (6 bases). The V gene lost 6 bases and the J gene lost 5 bases, with 16 bases spanning the gap. The germline CDR1 and CDR2 sequences are MNHNY and SVGAGI (reference sequence). The CDR3 covers 14 residues. CDR3 in DNA: TGTGCCAGCAGGATTGGCGTGGGAGGCGAGACCCAGTACTTC. Its translation is CASRIGVGGETQYF.

A note on this clone: Other DNA sequences in the same sample also yield this CDR3. The V and J genes are TRBV5-4 and TRBJ1-1, with TRBD1 matching over 8 bases. The CDR3 runs 14 residues. CDR1 is SGHNT, CDR2 YYREEE, per germline (reference sequence). The trim removed 4 bases at V and 5 bases at J, leaving 7 bases unmatched. The CDR3 sequence is CASSPDRGGTEAFF. CDR3 coding DNA: TGTGCCAGCAGCCCAGACAGGGGTGGGACTGAAGCTTTCTTT.

The chain combines TRBV14 with TRBJ2-7, with D unclear. The CDR3 runs 14 residues. The germline V gene encodes CDR1 SGHDN and CDR2 FVKESK. V was pared by 1 base and J by 3 bases, with 10 bases between. The CDR3 reads CASSQVVQNYEQYF. CDR3 coding DNA: TGTGCCAGCAGCCAAGTGGTACAGAACTACGAGCAGTACTTC. Full variable domain (missing parts from reference TRBV14 and TRBJ2-7): EAGVTQFPSHSVIEKGQTVTLRCDPISGHDNLYWYRRVMGKEIKFLLHFVKESKQDESGMPNNRFLAERTGGTYSTLKVQPAELEDSGVYFCASSQVVQNYEQYFGPGTRLTVT.

This chain links TRBV7-9 with TRBJ2-7; D gene uncertain. The CDR3 consists of 13 residues. Trimming cost V 7 bases and J 4 bases, with 14 bases left between them. Germline lookup yields CDR1 SEHNR and CDR2 FQNEAQ (reference sequence). CDR3 sequence: CASTKGLGYEQYF. The CDR3 bases are TGTGCCAGCACCAAAGGGCTCGGGTACGAGCAGTACTTC. Combining the CDR3 with reference TRBV7-9 and TRBJ2-7 gives the whole variable domain DTGVSQNPRHKITKRGQNVTFRCDPISEHNRLYWYRQTLGQGPEFLTYFQNEAQLEKSRLLSDRFSAERPKGSFSTLEIQRTEQGDSAMYLCASTKGLGYEQYFGPGTRLTVT.

The chain is built from TRBV27 and TRBJ2-3; no clear D gene. V lost 2 bases and J lost 2, with 14 bases in between. CDR1 and CDR2 from the germline V gene are MNHEY and SMNVEV (reference sequence). The CDR3 runs 16 residues. This CDR3 is CASSLVEVLDTDTQYF. The CDR3 bases are TGTGCCAGCAGTTTAGTTGAGGTACTTGACACAGATACGCAGTATTTT.

V is TRBV5-5 and J is TRBJ1-1; no reliable D call. This CDR3 contains 15 residues. Germline assignment: CDR1 SGHKS and CDR2 YYEKEE (reference sequence). Deletions cut 4 bases from V and 2 bases from J, with 15 bases between. The chain's CDR3 is CASSPLSGLNTEAFF. The CDR3 DNA follows: TGTGCCAGCAGCCCTCTGAGCGGCCTTAACACTGAAGCTTTCTTT.

The CDR3 sequence is CASWRGVNTEAFF. DNA of the CDR3: TGTGCCTCCTGGAGGGGAGTGAACACTGAAGCTTTCTTT. J is TRBJ1-1 and V is TRBV30, with a possible D match to TRBD1 (5 bases). V lost 7 bases and J lost 0, with 12 bases in between. The CDR3 is made up of 13 amino acids. The germline V gene encodes CDR1 GTSNPN and CDR2 SVGIG (reference sequence).

The chain uses TRBV27 and TRBJ2-3; unclear D gene. This CDR3 contains 14 residues. V was cut by 0 bases and J by 6 bases, with 10 bases left in between. Per the germline V gene, CDR1 is MNHEY and CDR2 is SMNVEV (reference sequence). The CDR3 loop is CASSLSRARDTQYF. The CDR3, as DNA: TGTGCCAGCAGTTTATCAAGAGCCCGGGATACGCAGTATTTT.

The chain employs TRBV9 and TRBJ2-2, with D uncertain. V was clipped by 4 bases and J by 5 bases, with 12 bases between them. Per the germline V gene, CDR1 is SGDLS and CDR2 is YYNGEE. The CDR3 length is 14 residues. The CDR3, as DNA: TGTGCCAGCAGCACCCACCTGGTAACCGGGGAGCTGTTTTTT. Its translation is CASSTHLVTGELFF.

This chain joins TRBV19 and TRBJ2-1; 14 bases fit TRBD2. J gave up 7 bases and V 7 bases, and 15 bases lay outside the gene matches. The CDR3 has 18 amino acids. CDR1 is LNHDA and CDR2 is SQIVND in the germline V gene (reference sequence). The CDR3 bases are TGTGCCAGTACCCCAGACGGACTAGCGGGAGGTAGGGGGAATGAGCAGTTCTTC. Translation gives CASTPDGLAGGRGNEQFF.

The chain employs TRBV10-3 and TRBJ2-7; 11 bases are shared with TRBD1. The CDR3 is 14 residues long. From germline, CDR1 is ENHRY and CDR2 SYGVKD. The V and J ends lost 5 bases and 1 base, in that order; junction bases with no gene match: 1. The CDR3 nucleotides are TGTGCCATCAGTTGGGACAGGGGGTCCTACGAGCAGTACTTC. It yields the protein CAISWDRGSYEQYF.

J is TRBJ2-3 and V is TRBV7-2; no definite D call. Trimming took 5 bases from V and 6 from J, leaving 18 bases between them. The CDR3 length is 15 residues. Germline CDR1 reads SGHTA; CDR2 reads FQGNSA. CDR3 coding DNA: TGTGCCAGCAGCCCCCTCGACTTCTCCACGGATACGCAGTATTTT. It translates to CASSPLDFSTDTQYF.

Worth noting for this clone: The sample has other DNA sequences that encode this CDR3 too. The chain recombines TRBV5-1 with TRBJ1-2; TRBD1 might be the D (6 bases). V gave up 0 bases and J gave up 0 bases, with 6 bases separating them. Germline CDR1 is SGHRS and CDR2 is YFSETQ. The CDR3 totals 14 residues. CDR3 DNA sequence: TGCGCCAGCAGCTTGGGACAGGCTAACTATGGCTACACCTTC. Its translation: CASSLGQANYGYTF.

The chain uses TRBV5-4 and TRBJ2-4; 7 bases fit TRBD2. The CDR3 covers 15 residues. V trimming: 3 bases; J trimming: 0 bases; junction bases outside the gene matches: 3. Germline V gene sequence: CDR1 SGHNT, CDR2 YYREEE (reference sequence). This chain's CDR3 is CASSSREGAKNIQYF. In DNA form, the CDR3 reads TGTGCCAGCAGCTCGAGGGAGGGAGCCAAAAACATTCAGTACTTC.

Only one count was recorded for this clone. V is TRBV10-1 and J is TRBJ2-1; D may be TRBD2 (6 bases). Germline loops: CDR1 WNHNN, CDR2 SYGVQD (reference sequence). There are 14 residues in the CDR3. The V end lost 2 bases, the J end lost 5 bases, and 10 bases lay between the germline ends. The CDR3 DNA sequence: TGCGCCAGCAGTGAGCCTAGCGTAGACAATGAGCAGTTCTTC. Its translation is CASSEPSVDNEQFF.

V gene TRBV7-9 combines with J gene TRBJ2-3, with D possibly matching TRBD1 (6 bases). This CDR3 comprises 14 residues. Germline CDR1 SEHNR, CDR2 FQNEAQ (reference sequence). Trimming removed 4 bases at V and 4 bases at J, with 12 bases between. The chain's CDR3 is CASSWGQLADTQYF. The DNA for the CDR3 is TGTGCCAGCAGCTGGGGACAATTAGCAGATACGCAGTATTTT.

V and J are TRBV29-1 and TRBJ1-1; D is possibly TRBD1 (6 bases). CDR3 length: 13 amino acids. CDR1 and CDR2 from the germline V gene are SQVTM and ANQGSEA. The V end was cut by 4 bases, the J end by 5 bases, with 14 bases between. The CDR3 nucleotides are TGCAGCGTTGTCCTCAGGGGAGCGACTGAAGCTTTCTTT. Amino acids: CSVVLRGATEAFF.

This rearrangement joins TRBV2 to TRBJ2-7; 15 bases are a match to TRBD2. The trim removed 5 bases at V and 3 bases at J, leaving 5 bases unmatched. This CDR3 spans 16 amino acids. Germline CDR1 is SNHLY and CDR2 is FYNNEI. The CDR3 region is CASSWTSGGGRYEQYF. CDR3 bases: TGTGCCAGCAGTTGGACTAGCGGGGGGGGCCGCTACGAGCAGTACTTC.

The V call is TRBV5-4, the J call TRBJ2-5; 10 bases match TRBD2. The CDR3 loop spans 17 amino acids. Germline values: CDR1 SGHNT, CDR2 YYREEE (reference sequence). V lost 4 bases to trimming and J lost 4 bases; unmatched junction nucleotides: 13. In nucleotides, the CDR3 is TGTGCCAGCAGCCGCCGGGAGGCTAGCGGGAGTGTAGAGACCCAGTACTTC. It yields the protein CASSRREASGSVETQYF.

The chain has TRBV5-1 and TRBJ2-7; 7 nucleotides align to TRBD1. Germline CDR1 and CDR2: SGHRS and YFSETQ. The CDR3 contains 16 residues. The V gene end was trimmed by 4 bases and the J gene end by 2 bases; junction bases not matched to a gene: 12. Written as DNA, the CDR3 is TGCGCCAGCAGCAAAGATACAGGGGTAACAACCTACGAGCAGTACTTC. Residues: CASSKDTGVTTYEQYF.

The chain links TRBV28 to TRBJ2-2; tentatively, D is TRBD1 or TRBD2 (5 bases each). V lost 3 bases, J lost 6 bases, and 20 bases lay in between. The CDR3 is made up of 17 amino acids. CDR1 MDHEN and CDR2 SYDVKM come from the germline V gene. The CDR3 reads CASSFTLGAQGAGELFF. CDR3 nucleotide sequence: TGTGCCAGCAGTTTCACCCTAGGCGCCCAGGGAGCCGGGGAGCTGTTTTTT.

The gene calls are TRBV6-5 and TRBJ2-3; TRBD2 aligns across 8 bases. The CDR3 is 15 amino acids. Germline values: CDR1 MNHEY, CDR2 SVGAGI. J gave up 8 bases and V 2 bases, and 9 bases lay outside the gene matches. The CDR3 sequence: CASSYRAGAQVTQYF. For the CDR3, the DNA is TGTGCCAGCAGTTACCGAGCGGGAGCGCAGGTTACGCAGTATTTT.

This chain links TRBV7-9 with TRBJ2-5, with 11 bases matching TRBD2. V lost 4 bases to trimming and J lost 4 bases; unmatched junction nucleotides: 8. CDR1 is SEHNR, CDR2 FQNEAQ, per germline (reference sequence). This CDR3 is built from 16 residues. CDR3 nucleotide sequence: TGTGCCAGCAGCTCCCGGACTAGCGGGCGGGTAGAGACCCAGTACTTC. This sequence encodes CASSSRTSGRVETQYF.

The chain has TRBV18 and TRBJ2-5, with unresolved D. Germline lookup yields CDR1 KGHSH and CDR2 LQKENI. Trimming took off 3 bases at V and 5 bases at J, with 10 bases between the two ends. The CDR3 consists of 13 residues. In DNA form, the CDR3 reads TGTGCCAGCTCACCGCCCCAGGAGGAGACCCAGTACTTC. This gives the protein CASSPPQEETQYF.

Note on this clone: The sample has other DNA sequences that encode this CDR3 too. The chain has TRBV7-2 and TRBJ2-5, with D perhaps matching TRBD1 (6 bases). The CDR3 totals 13 residues. Germline CDR1 SGHTA, CDR2 FQGNSA. The V gene lost 6 bases and the J gene lost 4 bases, with 12 bases spanning the gap. The CDR3 coding sequence is TGTGCCAGCAGTCCCAGAGGGGGAGAGACCCAGTACTTC. Translating it yields CASSPRGGETQYF.

Here the CDR3 DNA reads TGTGCCAGCAGCGTAGGGACTAGCGGGGGGTTCGGAGATACGCAGTATTTT. It translates to CASSVGTSGGFGDTQYF. V usage is TRBV9 and J usage is TRBJ2-3, with 14 bases that match TRBD2. After removal of 0 bases from V and 5 bases from J, the junction contained 5 bases not matched to a gene. CDR1 is SGDLS, CDR2 YYNGEE, per germline. This CDR3 is 17 amino acids long.

The CDR3 nucleotides are TGCGCCAGCAGCTCGGGGACAGGGGCCGACTATGGCTACACCTTC. Its protein is CASSSGTGADYGYTF. The rearrangement uses TRBV5-1 and TRBJ1-2; 10 bases are shared with TRBD1. CDR1 SGHRS and CDR2 YFSETQ come from the germline V gene. The CDR3 has 15 amino acids. V shed 3 bases and J 3 bases; nucleotides not matched to a gene: 5.

The chain carries TRBV30 and TRBJ1-5; D is undetermined. The V and J ends lost 0 bases and 4 bases respectively, with 10 bases between them. Germline CDR1 and CDR2: GTSNPN and SVGIG (reference sequence). The CDR3 is made up of 14 amino acids. Here the CDR3 DNA reads TGTGCCTGGAGTGTTAACCGGGGTAATCAGCCCCAGCATTTT. It specifies CAWSVNRGNQPQHF.

J is TRBJ2-1 and V is TRBV6-1; no reliable D call. V was cut by 4 bases and J by 6 bases, with 13 bases left in between. Germline V gene lookup returns CDR1 MNHNS and CDR2 SASEGT. CDR3 length: 14 residues. CDR3 coding DNA: TGTGCCAGCAGTGCTGGGAATCCGACCAATGAGCAGTTCTTC. The encoded protein is CASSAGNPTNEQFF.

This sequence joins TRBV28 and TRBJ2-1; 11 nucleotides agree with TRBD2. Per germline, CDR1 MDHEN and CDR2 SYDVKM. CDR3 length: 16 residues. The V segment lost 3 bases and the J segment 2 bases; nucleotides outside the gene matches: 3. CDR3 DNA sequence: TGTGCCAGCAGTTTTAGCGGGGGGGCACCCTACAATGAGCAGTTCTTC. Translated: CASSFSGGAPYNEQFF.